This passage covers 8 T cell receptor beta chains from one sample sequenced in a study of blood T cell repertoires in COVID-19. Measured with immunoSEQ multiplex PCR; TCRdb has only the in-frame clones, and not every one. This table holds about 260,000 clones, 88% found once. Input material: PBMCs or T cells enriched from blood (not recorded which). These receptors originate from a woman between 45 and 65 years old who had recovered from COVID-19.

The chain has TRBV4-1 and TRBJ1-5, with D perhaps TRBD1 (5 bases). Trimming removed 0 bases from V and 4 bases from J, with 7 bases in between. The CDR3 sequence is 14 residues long. Germline CDR1 is MGHRA and CDR2 is YSYEKL. CDR3 protein: CASSQDDRNQPQHF. CDR3 nucleotides: TGCGCCAGCAGCCAAGATGACAGAAATCAGCCCCAGCATTTT.

The chain employs TRBV28 and TRBJ2-3; D perhaps matches TRBD2 (6 bases). Per the germline V gene, CDR1 is MDHEN and CDR2 is SYDVKM. V gave up 7 bases and J gave up 1 base, with 15 bases separating them. The CDR3 totals 15 residues. CDR3 sequence: CASKPTGDRTDTQYF. The CDR3 DNA reads TGTGCCAGCAAACCGACGGGGGACCGCACAGATACGCAGTATTTT.

For this clone: Other DNA variants within this sample encode the same CDR3. This sequence joins TRBV30 and TRBJ1-2; no definite D call. The CDR3 consists of 13 residues. V lost 1 base, J lost 2 bases, and 8 bases lay in between. CDR1 and CDR2 from the germline V gene are GTSNPN and SVGIG (reference sequence). CDR3 loop: CAWSAGGNYGYTF. CDR3 bases: TGTGCCTGGAGTGCCGGCGGCAACTATGGCTACACCTTC.

V gene TRBV19 combines with J gene TRBJ1-5; 7 nucleotides agree with TRBD1. V gave up 6 bases and J gave up 0 bases; unmatched junction bases: 8. The CDR3 runs to 16 residues. Germline lookup yields CDR1 LNHDA and CDR2 SQIVND (reference sequence). The CDR3 DNA reads TGTGCCAGTAGGCTCGACAGGGCCCATAGCAATCAGCCCCAGCATTTT. Its translation: CASRLDRAHSNQPQHF.

The chain combines TRBV3-1 (or the pseudogene TRBV3-2) with TRBJ2-5; TRBD2 aligns across 10 bases. The CDR3 contains 20 residues. V was clipped by 2 bases and J by 5 bases; unmatched bases: 20. Germline loops: CDR1 LGHDT, CDR2 YNNKEL (reference sequence). The CDR3 bases are TGTGCCAGCAGCCAATCCCTGACCGGGACTAGCGCCCCGAAGGGGGAGACCCAGTACTTC. Translating gives CASSQSLTGTSAPKGETQYF.

The chain employs TRBV15 and TRBJ2-1, with TRBD2 identical over 13 bases. The CDR3 is made up of 20 amino acids. The J segment lost 7 bases and the V segment lost 3 bases, leaving 18 bases of the junction unmatched. The germline gives CDR1 LNHNV, CDR2 YYDKDF (reference sequence). The CDR3 nucleotides are TGTGCCACCAGCAGCCTTCCCCAACTAGCGGGAGGGCCTATGGGAAATGAGCAGTTCTTC. Protein product: CATSSLPQLAGGPMGNEQFF. Full variable domain (rest looked up from reference TRBV15 and TRBJ2-1): DAMVIQNPRYQVTQFGKPVTLSCSQTLNHNVMYWYQQKSSQAPKLLFHYYDKDFNNEADTPDNFQSRRPNTSFCFLDIRSPGLGDTAMYLCATSSLPQLAGGPMGNEQFFGPGTRLTVL.

V usage is TRBV6-5 and J usage is TRBJ1-2; possible D gene TRBD1, 6 bases. The CDR3 runs to 13 residues. V was shortened by 4 bases and J by 6 bases, with 12 bases between the two germline ends. Germline-derived CDR1 and CDR2 are MNHEY and SVGAGI. Here the CDR3 reads CASSFDRTDGYTF. CDR3 in DNA: TGTGCCAGCAGTTTCGACAGGACGGATGGCTACACCTTC.

The chain recombines TRBV7-2 with TRBJ1-1; 8 nucleotides agree with TRBD1. CDR3 length equals 15 residues. Germline CDR1 is SGHTA and CDR2 is FQGNSA. Losses at the gene ends were 1 base for V and 5 bases for J; bases not matched to a gene: 6. In DNA form, the CDR3 reads TGTGCCAGCAGCTTAGGTCAGGGGGCTTTGACTGAAGCTTTCTTT. This encodes CASSLGQGALTEAFF. The full variable domain, completed using reference TRBV7-2 and TRBJ1-1, is GAGVSQSPSNKVTEKGKDVELRCDPISGHTALYWYRQSLGQGLEFLIYFQGNSAPDKSGLPSDRFSAERTGGSVSTLTIQRTQQEDSAVYLCASSLGQGALTEAFFGQGTRLTVV.